This T cell receptor (beta chain) was captured by sequencing in a study of blood T cell repertoires in COVID-19. Overall study: Nucleic acid was either cDNA or gDNA, and it came from T cells, B-cell-depleted T cells, or PBMCs.

Original data processing: Reference gene primer amplification yielded estimated nucleated cell counts. Only in-frame clones appear in the TCRdb table, and some are missing; sequencing was by immunoSEQ multiplex PCR. Clone size and V and J calls were adopted from that table, with D and trimming inferred from the DNA. This table has around 130,000 clones, approximately 83% appearing once. Deletions cut 4 bases from V and 3 bases from J, with 19 bases between. This CDR3 region has 16 residues. The V gene's germline CDR1 is SGHDT and CDR2 YYEEEE. The chain employs TRBV5-6 and TRBJ1-1; tentative D call: TRBD1 (5 bases). The TCR was taken from a woman between 45 and 65 years old who had recovered from COVID-19. Sequencing input: peripheral blood. DNA of the CDR3: TGTGCCAGCAGCCTCCCCGGGACTTGGGGGGACACTGAAGCTTTCTTT. Residues: CASSLPGTWGDTEAFF.